Sequencing of this T cell receptor (beta chain) was carried out in a study of T cell repertoires in cytomegalovirus infection. Study information: Use of recently identified HLA-C-restricted and well-studied HLA-B-restricted CMV epitopes was part of the study. Both a matching HLA type and CMV infection were indicated by public TCR beta signatures. Findings and limits, study-wide: Ex vivo responses were dominated by HLA-C-restricted CMV-specific TCR beta clonotypes. Adding up the frequency of public TCR beta families identified people who carried CMV plus the relevant HLA.

TCRdb itself ran the reads through MiXCR, one entry per CDR3 protein. The sample lists a few hundred thousand distinct CDR3 sequences, about 40% occurring once. This clonotype showed up just a few times. The antigen remains undetermined. The TCR was taken from a human donor in good health (CMV status not recorded). Some clones in this sample may be carry-over from other donors' samples. Sequenced material: cultured PBMCs, taken from culture after CMV antigen stimulation.

The CDR3 loop reads CASSLLSKGRVVSEQYF. In DNA form, the CDR3 reads TGTGCCAGCAGCTTACTCTCGAAGGGAAGGGTGGTCTCCGAGCAGTACTTC. V and J are TRBV7-6 and TRBJ2-7; D uncertain. The CDR3 runs 17 residues. Germline V CDR1 and CDR2: SGHVS, FNYEAQ. Trimming stripped 2 bases from V and 6 bases from J, with 23 bases between.